These 9 T cell receptor beta chains originate from one sample sequenced in a study of shared clonotypes between healthy human individuals. The repertoire was sequenced with immunoSEQ multiplex PCR; TCRdb's copy has only in-frame clones and lacks some. The sample holds under 2,000,000 clones; approximately 94% are singletons and the top ten take 0.95% to 1.5%. As defined, naive CD8 cells were CD45RO-negative and positively selected for CCR7, with terminally differentiated effector memory CD45RA+ cells excluded. Sequenced input: naive CD8+ T cells sorted from blood. Source of these receptors: a man between 18 and 35 years old in good health.

Worth noting for this clone: Other DNA sequences within the sample encode an identical CDR3. The V call is TRBV5-1, the J call TRBJ1-1; D possibly corresponds to TRBD1 (5 bases). CDR3 length equals 14 residues. Per the germline V gene, CDR1 is SGHRS and CDR2 is YFSETQ. The V gene lost 5 bases and the J gene lost 2 bases, with 13 bases spanning the gap. The CDR3 loop reads CASSAGTGNTEAFF. The CDR3 DNA follows: TGCGCCAGCAGTGCCGGGACGGGAAACACTGAAGCTTTCTTT.

The chain has TRBV7-6 and TRBJ1-5; no definite D call. Germline values: CDR1 SGHVS, CDR2 FNYEAQ. There are 16 residues in the CDR3. Trimming shortened V by 4 bases and J by 0 bases, and 13 bases separated the two germline ends. CDR3 residues: CASSSRTVDSNQPQHF. The CDR3 DNA sequence: TGTGCCAGCAGCTCTCGGACGGTAGATAGCAATCAGCCCCAGCATTTT.

This chain uses TRBV25-1 with TRBJ2-1, with 7 bases identical to TRBD1. The V and J ends lost 4 bases and 5 bases, in that order; junction bases with no gene match: 8. The V gene's germline CDR1 is MGHDK and CDR2 SYGVNS. The CDR3 covers 15 residues. The CDR3 region is CASSVTTGTNNEQFF. The CDR3 coding sequence is TGTGCCAGCAGTGTTACGACAGGGACGAACAATGAGCAGTTCTTC.

This clone came up once. The chain has TRBV5-1 and TRBJ1-5; D is uncertain. This CDR3 contains 12 residues. V was shortened by 0 bases and J by 9 bases, with 7 bases between the two germline ends. Germline CDR1 reads SGHRS; CDR2 reads YFSETQ. CDR3 loop: CASSLDGWPQHF. The CDR3 nucleotides are TGCGCCAGCAGCTTGGACGGGTGGCCCCAGCATTTT.

The chain is built from TRBV13 and TRBJ1-2; 7 bases fit TRBD1. The CDR3 is 13 residues long. Trimming removed 6 bases from V and 6 bases from J; junction bases left unmatched: 7. Per the germline V gene, CDR1 is PRHDT and CDR2 is FYEKMQ (reference sequence). The CDR3 nucleotides are TGTGCCAGCAGGACTACAGGGGATAATGGCTACACCTTC. Its protein is CASRTTGDNGYTF.

The chain uses TRBV27 and TRBJ2-1; D is perhaps TRBD1 (6 bases). Trimming left V 7 bases short and J 7 bases short, with 11 bases between. Per the germline V gene, CDR1 is MNHEY and CDR2 is SMNVEV (reference sequence). This CDR3 contains 12 residues. The CDR3 here is CASKQGPNEQFF. CDR3 bases: TGTGCCAGCAAACAGGGTCCGAATGAGCAGTTCTTC.

This clone was found a few times. The CDR3: CASSENRGSTDTQYF. CDR3 bases: TGCGCCAGCAGTGAGAACAGGGGCAGCACAGATACGCAGTATTTT. The V gene is TRBV10-1, the J gene TRBJ2-3, with TRBD1 matching over 7 bases. The CDR3 is 15 residues long. Trimming cost V 2 bases and J 0 bases; bases outside gene matches: 2. Germline V gives CDR1 WNHNN, CDR2 SYGVQD (reference sequence).

The chain couples TRBV10-1 to TRBJ2-7; D might be TRBD1 (6 bases). Trimming removed 3 bases at V and 5 bases at J, with 14 bases between. Germline V gene lookup returns CDR1 WNHNN and CDR2 SYGVQD (reference sequence). The CDR3 has 14 amino acids. The CDR3 DNA reads as TGCGCCAGCAGTGACCCTTTTACAGGGAACGAGCAGTACTTC. This codes for CASSDPFTGNEQYF.

The chain links TRBV28 to TRBJ1-5; weak D call: TRBD1 (5 bases). CDR3 length: 17 amino acids. Germline loops: CDR1 MDHEN, CDR2 SYDVKM. Trimming shortened V by 2 bases and J by 0 bases, and 14 bases separated the two germline ends. The CDR3 DNA reads as TGTGCCAGCAGTTTAGAGGGGTTCGGATATAGCAATCAGCCCCAGCATTTT. This gives the protein CASSLEGFGYSNQPQHF.